The clone carrying this T cell receptor beta chain was observed many times. TCRdb called the RT-PCR reads again in MiXCR, with one record for every CDR3 protein. The table shows approximately 720,000 distinct CDR3 sequences, with more than 13% occurring only once. This TCR derives from a female donor in good health, serving as a healthy control. The sample consisted of memory CD4+ T cells from blood.

CDR3 loop: CAISLQGLGTDTQYF. The CDR3 region has the DNA TGTGCCATCAGCCTACAGGGGTTGGGCACAGATACGCAGTATTTT. The chain carries TRBV10-3 and TRBJ2-3, with 7 bases lining up with TRBD1. The V segment lost 6 bases and the J segment 1 base; nucleotides outside the gene matches: 7. Germline V CDR1 and CDR2: ENHRY, SYGVKD. The CDR3 loop spans 15 amino acids.